The 16 T cell receptor beta chains below come from one sample, sequenced in a study of shared clonotypes between healthy human individuals. Method: immunoSEQ multiplex PCR; TCRdb's copy keeps in-frame clones and lacks some. Of millions of clones in the sample, more than 85% were seen once. Sequencing was carried out using naive CD4+ T cells from PBMCs. Specified subset: CD45RA+ positively selected. Every receptor here comes from a man in his late teens or twenties in good health. Some clones in this sample may be carry-over from other donors' samples.

This chain links TRBV5-1 with TRBJ2-7; TRBD2 aligns across 11 bases. Trimming removed 7 bases from V and 6 bases from J; junction bases left unmatched: 9. The germline V gene has CDR1 SGHRS and CDR2 YFSETQ. The CDR3 covers 14 residues. CDR3 region: CASGALAGDPEQYF. The CDR3 DNA follows: TGCGCCAGCGGCGCACTAGCGGGAGACCCCGAGCAGTACTTC.

V usage is TRBV30 and J usage is TRBJ2-2; 11 nucleotides line up with TRBD1. The CDR3 contains 17 residues. CDR1 is GTSNPN and CDR2 is SVGIG in the germline V gene (reference sequence). Trimming cost V 2 bases and J 0 bases; bases outside gene matches: 5. CDR3 in amino acids: CAWSTWTGGPNTGELFF. CDR3 in DNA: TGTGCCTGGAGTACCTGGACAGGGGGCCCGAACACCGGGGAGCTGTTTTTT. Full variable domain (remainder filled in from reference TRBV30 and TRBJ2-2): SQTIHQWPATLVQPVGSPLSLECTVEGTSNPNLYWYRQAAGRGLQLLFYSVGIGQISSEVPQNLSASRPQDRQFILSSKKLLLSDSGFYLCAWSTWTGGPNTGELFFGEGSRLTVL.

The chain recombines TRBV5-1 with TRBJ1-1, with D possibly matching TRBD1 (6 bases). The CDR3 contains 16 residues. The germline V and J ends were trimmed by 0 bases and 1 base, with 13 bases remaining between them. Germline lookup yields CDR1 SGHRS and CDR2 YFSETQ. CDR3 residues: CASSLDLQGANTEAFF. The CDR3 bases are TGCGCCAGCAGCTTGGACCTACAGGGAGCGAACACTGAAGCTTTCTTT. Looking up the rest from reference TRBV5-1 and TRBJ1-1 gives the full variable domain: KAGVTQTPRYLIKTRGQQVTLSCSPISGHRSVSWYQQTPGQGLQFLFEYFSETQRNKGNFPGRFSGRQFSNSRSEMNVSTLELGDSALYLCASSLDLQGANTEAFFGQGTRLTVV.

Remarks on this clone: This same CDR3 is encoded by further DNA sequences in the sample. V is TRBV7-2 and J is TRBJ2-5; D gene ambiguous. The CDR3 contains 13 residues. V was trimmed by 1 base and J by 2 bases, leaving 5 bases between them. Germline CDR1 and CDR2: SGHTA and FQGNSA. This CDR3 is CASSLVLQETQYF. The CDR3 coding sequence is TGTGCCAGCAGCTTAGTCCTGCAAGAGACCCAGTACTTC.

The chain recombines TRBV5-4 with TRBJ2-1, with TRBD2 identical over 7 bases. CDR3 length: 14 residues. Germline V gene data show CDR1 as SGHNT and CDR2 as YYREEE (reference sequence). J gave up 8 bases and V 4 bases, and 9 bases lay outside the gene matches. CDR3 in DNA: TGTGCCAGCAGCCAGCCGGGGGGAGAACATGAGCAGTTCTTC. Its translation: CASSQPGGEHEQFF.

The genes are TRBV7-2 and TRBJ2-6, with a tentative D call TRBD1 (5 bases). Per the germline V gene, CDR1 is SGHTA and CDR2 is FQGNSA. V dropped 3 bases and J dropped 4 bases, with 10 bases sitting between them. There are 15 residues in the CDR3. In DNA, the CDR3 is TGTGCCAGCAGCTTTTCTGGGGCCGGGGCCAACGTCCTGACTTTC. Translated: CASSFSGAGANVLTF.

The V call is TRBV10-3, the J call TRBJ1-4; D is possibly TRBD1 (6 bases). The CDR3 has 13 residues. Germline CDR1 ENHRY, CDR2 SYGVKD. Trimming cost V 6 bases and J 7 bases, with 12 bases left between them. CDR3 in amino acids: CAIRQGSGEKLFF. In nucleotides, the CDR3 is TGTGCCATCAGACAGGGCTCTGGTGAAAAACTGTTTTTT.

This clone was found a few times. This rearrangement joins TRBV4-3 to TRBJ1-5; D remains ambiguous. Germline assignment: CDR1 LGHNA and CDR2 YSLEER. The CDR3 contains 13 residues. Trimming shortened V by 0 bases and J by 3 bases, and 3 bases separated the two germline ends. The CDR3 is CASSQEANQPQHF. In nucleotides, the CDR3 is TGCGCCAGCAGCCAAGAAGCCAATCAGCCCCAGCATTTT.

The CDR3 nucleotides are TGTGCCAGCAGAACCCCTAGTCCCAGCCACTACAATGAGCAGTTCTTC. This encodes CASRTPSPSHYNEQFF. The chain couples TRBV28 to TRBJ2-1; D ambiguous. V lost 6 bases and J lost 3, with 18 bases in between. Germline assignment: CDR1 MDHEN and CDR2 SYDVKM. This CDR3 has 16 residues.

V and J are TRBV5-1 and TRBJ1-1; D remains ambiguous. V was pared by 4 bases and J by 7 bases, with 11 bases between. The CDR3 covers 12 residues. Germline loops: CDR1 SGHRS, CDR2 YFSETQ. The CDR3 region has the DNA TGCGCCAGCAGCCGTAACAGAGTTGAAGCTTTCTTT. Translated, it gives CASSRNRVEAFF. The variable domain in full, with the rest retrieved from reference TRBV5-1 and TRBJ1-1, is KAGVTQTPRYLIKTRGQQVTLSCSPISGHRSVSWYQQTPGQGLQFLFEYFSETQRNKGNFPGRFSGRQFSNSRSEMNVSTLELGDSALYLCASSRNRVEAFFGQGTRLTVV.

The genes are TRBV18 and TRBJ2-4, with 11 bases that match TRBD1. The germline CDR1 and CDR2 sequences are KGHSH and LQKENI. The CDR3 length is 17 residues. The V segment lost 3 bases and the J segment 1 base; nucleotides outside the gene matches: 5. The chain's CDR3 is CASSPYRDRGAKNIQYF. The DNA of the CDR3 is TGTGCCAGCTCACCGTACCGGGACAGGGGGGCCAAAAACATTCAGTACTTC.

V and J are TRBV5-1 and TRBJ2-3; D gene ambiguous. The germline V gene encodes CDR1 SGHRS and CDR2 YFSETQ. CDR3 length: 13 amino acids. V lost 3 bases to trimming and J lost 6 bases, with 11 bases between them. CDR3 residues: CASSSPRADTQYF. The CDR3 nucleotides are TGCGCCAGCAGCTCGCCGCGTGCGGATACGCAGTATTTT.

The chain employs TRBV27 and TRBJ1-1, with D perhaps matching TRBD1 (6 bases). V gave up 2 bases and J gave up 6 bases, with 13 bases separating them. The CDR3 is 14 residues long. The V gene's germline CDR1 is MNHEY and CDR2 SMNVEV (reference sequence). The CDR3, as DNA: TGTGCCAGCAGTTTAAATACAGGGTCGGCTGAAGCTTTCTTT. Amino acid sequence: CASSLNTGSAEAFF.

CDR3 coding DNA: TGTGCCAGCAGTTTACAGACAGTCTCCTACAATGAGCAGTTCTTC. Translation gives CASSLQTVSYNEQFF. This chain uses TRBV28 with TRBJ2-1, with a possible D match to TRBD1 (5 bases). V lost 2 bases, J lost 0 bases, and 8 bases lay in between. CDR3 length equals 15 residues. Germline CDR1 and CDR2: MDHEN and SYDVKM.

To note about this clone: Other DNA sequences from this sample encode an identical CDR3 as well. This chain joins TRBV5-1 and TRBJ1-1; the match to TRBD1 covers 9 bases. J lost 1 base, V lost 0 bases, and 1 base had no gene match. The germline gives CDR1 SGHRS, CDR2 YFSETQ. The CDR3 extends over 15 amino acids. This CDR3 is CASSLVTGGNTEAFF. The DNA of the CDR3 is TGCGCCAGCAGCTTGGTGACAGGGGGGAACACTGAAGCTTTCTTT.

The chain has TRBV27 and TRBJ2-3, with D tentatively TRBD2 (6 bases). The V end lost 3 bases, the J end lost 7 bases, and 11 bases lay between the germline ends. CDR1 and CDR2 (germline): MNHEY, SMNVEV (reference sequence). The CDR3 is 13 amino acids. This chain's CDR3 is CASSFPGLYTQYF. In DNA, the CDR3 is TGTGCCAGCAGTTTCCCGGGACTTTATACGCAGTATTTT.